This T cell receptor (beta chain) appears in the sequencing data of a study of CD8 T cell repertoires and HIV-1 epitope variants. TCRdb keeps only in-frame clones here, not all; method: immunoSEQ multiplex PCR. The table has over a thousand clones, 60% to 80% seen once; the top ten hold 35% to 55%. V shed 7 bases and J 4 bases; nucleotides not matched to a gene: 15. Germline values: CDR1 MDHEN, CDR2 SYDVKM. This CDR3 region has 17 residues. This clone has just a few counts. Its antigen is not known. J is TRBJ1-2 and V is TRBV28, with TRBD1 matching 10 bases. The material sequenced was cultured CD8+ T cells derived from PBMCs. The clonotype originates from a male donor with HIV. The CDR3 sequence: CASTPGDRGPYGYGYTF. The CDR3 DNA reads TGTGCCAGCACCCCCGGGGACAGGGGACCCTACGGCTATGGCTACACCTTC.